This is a list of T cell receptor beta chains from one sample in a study of lymphopenia after photon versus proton radiotherapy. This table comes from immunoSEQ multiplex PCR, and its TCRdb copy is limited to in-frame clones, with some not included. The sample consists of some 33,000 clones, roughly 90% of them appearing once. This specimen consisted of peripheral blood, obtained from a patient treated with photon-based radiotherapy. These receptors all come from a woman aged 50 to 60 with pancreatic cancer. Both conserved end residues are part of each CDR3. Each record gives: CDR3 DNA, CDR3 protein, V gene, D gene, clone size, J gene. The D gene is left open where the match is weak. Size tells how often a clone was seen (once, few, many) or the class of an expanded clone, and some rows leave it out.

DNA: TGTGCCACCAGCAGAGCCCCAGGGGGGTCCACTGAAGCTTTCTTT
CDR3: CATSRAPGGSTEAFF
V: TRBV15
D: TRBD1
size: NA
J: TRBJ1-1

DNA: TGTGCCAGCAGCTTGCAGGGGGCAGGGAATGAGCAGTTCTTC
CDR3: CASSLQGAGNEQFF
V: TRBV5-4
D: TRBD1
size: NA
J: TRBJ2-1

DNA: TGTGCCAGCAGTTTTGAGGGAGGGAATGAAAAACTGTTTTTT
CDR3: CASSFEGGNEKLFF
V: TRBV27
D: NA
size: NA
J: TRBJ1-4

DNA: TGCGCCAGCAGCTTGGCCGGGCCAGGGCGGGAGCAGTACTTC
CDR3: CASSLAGPGREQYF
V: TRBV5-1
D: NA
size: NA
J: TRBJ2-7

DNA: TGTGCCAGCAGTGAATTGGCGGGAGGGCCGTCTACGCAGTATTTT
CDR3: CASSELAGGPSTQYF
V: TRBV6-1
D: TRBD2
size: NA
J: TRBJ2-3

DNA: TGTGCCAGCAGCTTAGGGGCGGGAGTGAGGGAGCAGTACTTC
CDR3: CASSLGAGVREQYF
V: TRBV7-2
D: TRBD2
size: NA
J: TRBJ2-7

DNA: TGTGCCAGCCGAGGTTTCGGGAGGGCCGAGGATACGCAGTATTTT
CDR3: CASRGFGRAEDTQYF
V: TRBV7-8
D: TRBD2
size: NA
J: TRBJ2-3

DNA: TGTGCCAGCAGCTCAGGGTCCTTGGGGAACACTGAAGCTTTCTTT
CDR3: CASSSGSLGNTEAFF
V: TRBV9
D: NA
size: few
J: TRBJ1-1

DNA: TGCGCCAGCAGCGGGGGACAGGGGTATGAAAAACTGTTTTTT
CDR3: CASSGGQGYEKLFF
V: TRBV4-3
D: TRBD1
size: NA
J: TRBJ1-4

DNA: TGTGCCAGCAGCTTAGACAGGGGGCTTTACAATGAGCAGTTCTTC
CDR3: CASSLDRGLYNEQFF
V: TRBV7-8
D: TRBD1
size: NA
J: TRBJ2-1

DNA: TGTGCCAGCAGCCTCGGGACAGACCAAGAGACCCAGTACTTC
CDR3: CASSLGTDQETQYF
V: TRBV5-4
D: TRBD1
size: NA
J: TRBJ2-5

DNA: TGTGCCAGCAGACAGGGACAGGGGGCGTCCTACGAGCAGTACTTC
CDR3: CASRQGQGASYEQYF
V: TRBV2
D: TRBD1
size: NA
J: TRBJ2-7

DNA: TGTGCCAGCAGTGAATCGCTTGCAACTAATGAAAAACTGTTTTTT
CDR3: CASSESLATNEKLFF
V: TRBV6-1
D: NA
size: NA
J: TRBJ1-4

DNA: TGTGCCTGGAAGGAGGGGTCCACAGATACGCAGTATTTT
CDR3: CAWKEGSTDTQYF
V: TRBV30
D: NA
size: NA
J: TRBJ2-3

DNA: TGTGCCAGTAGCCCCCGTAACACTGAAGCTTTCTTT
CDR3: CASSPRNTEAFF
V: TRBV19
D: NA
size: NA
J: TRBJ1-1

DNA: TGTGCCATCAGTGTAGAGAGCAATCAGCCCCAGCATTTT
CDR3: CAISVESNQPQHF
V: TRBV10-3
D: NA
size: few
J: TRBJ1-5

DNA: TGTGCCAGCAGCAGACAGACAGGGTGTTCCGAGCAGTACTTC
CDR3: CASSRQTGCSEQYF
V: TRBV21-1
D: NA
size: NA
J: TRBJ2-7

DNA: TGTGCCAGCAAGAATGAAAAACTGTTTTTT
CDR3: CASKNEKLFF
V: TRBV28
D: NA
size: few
J: TRBJ1-4

DNA: TGTGCCAGCAGCTCTCCGGAACTTGGCCTCTACGAGCAGTACTTC
CDR3: CASSSPELGLYEQYF
V: TRBV7-2
D: NA
size: NA
J: TRBJ2-7

DNA: TGTGCCAGCAGTCCTACCCGGACTAGCGGGAGAATTACCGACACCGGGGAGCTGTTTTTT
CDR3: CASSPTRTSGRITDTGELFF
V: TRBV4-2
D: TRBD2
size: NA
J: TRBJ2-2

DNA: TGTGCCAGCAGCTTAGGAAATCGCTACACCTTC
CDR3: CASSLGNRYTF
V: TRBV7-9
D: NA
size: NA
J: TRBJ1-2

DNA: TGTGCCAGCAGCCAAGGACTAGCGGGAGGCGACAATGAGCAGTTCTTC
CDR3: CASSQGLAGGDNEQFF
V: TRBV7-8
D: TRBD2
size: NA
J: TRBJ2-1

DNA: TGTGCCAGCAGCCCTCGGCGTGGGGGAAAAAACATTCAGTACTTC
CDR3: CASSPRRGGKNIQYF
V: TRBV21-1
D: NA
size: NA
J: TRBJ2-4

DNA: TGTGCCAGCAGTCCCCGACTAGTGAGCAATGAGCAGTTCTTC
CDR3: CASSPRLVSNEQFF
V: TRBV27
D: NA
size: NA
J: TRBJ2-1